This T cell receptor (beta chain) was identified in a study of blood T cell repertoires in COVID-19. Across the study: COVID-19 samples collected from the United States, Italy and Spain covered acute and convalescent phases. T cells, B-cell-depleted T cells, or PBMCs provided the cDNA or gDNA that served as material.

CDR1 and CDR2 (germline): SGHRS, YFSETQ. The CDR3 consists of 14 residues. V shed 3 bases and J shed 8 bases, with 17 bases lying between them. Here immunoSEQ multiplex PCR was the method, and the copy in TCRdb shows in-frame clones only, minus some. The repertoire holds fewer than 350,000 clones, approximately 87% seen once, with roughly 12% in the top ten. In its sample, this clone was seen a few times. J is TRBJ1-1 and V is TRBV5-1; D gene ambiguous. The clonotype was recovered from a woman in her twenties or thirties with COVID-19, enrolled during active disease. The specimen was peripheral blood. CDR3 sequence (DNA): TGCGCCAGCAGCTCCTACCAAACGGGGATCGAAGCTTTCTTT. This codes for CASSSYQTGIEAFF.